The present entry profiles one T cell receptor beta chain with its context. The record originates from a study of OX40 agonist ivuxolimab in advanced cancers. The CDR3 extends over 20 amino acids. Trimming took off 2 bases at V and 0 bases at J, with 22 bases between the two ends. Looked up from germline, CDR1 is MNHEY and CDR2 is SMNVEV (reference sequence). The repertoire was sequenced with immunoSEQ multiplex PCR; TCRdb's copy has only in-frame clones and lacks some. In the table there are fewer than 90,000 clones, roughly nine tenths of which are singletons. The input for sequencing was CD4+ or CD8+ T cells sorted from blood, taken in a trial of the OX40 agonist ivuxolimab. This clonotype was sampled from an adult with an advanced solid tumor such as melanoma, head and neck, liver or kidney cancer. The rearrangement links TRBV27 to TRBJ1-4; D possibly corresponds to TRBD1 (5 bases). CDR3 region: CASSLTPHRSRLATNEKLFF. Written as DNA, the CDR3 is TGTGCCAGCAGTTTAACCCCCCACAGGAGCCGCCTAGCAACTAATGAAAAACTGTTTTTT.